This TCR beta chain was captured by sequencing in a study of cytomegalovirus exposure and HLA in healthy donors. This CDR3 spans 14 amino acids. Germline CDR1 MNHNS, CDR2 SASEGT. V was trimmed by 2 bases and J by 1 base, leaving 8 bases between them. Study findings and constraints: There were reportedly fewer N-insertions in an Asian-associated ancestry cluster than the roughly 670-donor mean, in a later analysis. At a 0.05 false discovery rate, a later analysis found 18,000 or so TCR beta sequences to be associated with HLA alleles.

This PCR relied on a set of 60 Vbeta primers and 13 Jbeta primers. Original processing notes: An analysis performed later counted 81 million or so unique TCR beta chains (roughly 11 million of them shared). The assay was immunoSEQ multiplex PCR, and TCRdb's table has in-frame clones only and misses some. The DNA was the basis for D and trimming; V, J and clone size are from that table. The sample consists of approximately 160,000 clones, 68% of them appearing once. This clone was found a few times. What it binds is unknown. The material sequenced was PBMCs. The TCR sequence derives from a woman in her 40s in good health and CMV-seropositive. The chain uses TRBV6-1 and TRBJ1-1, with a possible D match to TRBD1 (5 bases). The CDR3 reads CASSEQGANTEAFF. In DNA form, the CDR3 reads TGTGCCAGCAGTGAACAGGGTGCGAACACTGAAGCTTTCTTT.